A selection of T cell receptor beta chains follows, all from one sample in a study of T cell therapy after organ transplantation. This table comes from immunoSEQ multiplex PCR, and its TCRdb copy is limited to in-frame clones, with some not included. In the table there are about 48,000 clones, approximately 94% of which are singletons. The antigens for these receptors are not known. Material: CD8+ T cells from blood, obtained before autologous CMV-specific T cell therapy. The receptors stem from a human patient who had received a solid organ transplant and had CMV disease. Each CDR3 is given with its conserved first and last residue. D genes are given only for firm matches. Size tells how often a clone was seen (once, few, many) or the class of an expanded clone, and some rows leave it out.

CDR3 length,D gene,clone size,V gene,CDR3 protein
14,.,.,TRBV5-6,CASSLLGWDPEQFF
15,TRBD1,.,TRBV10-3,CAISETGGTYNEQFF
12,.,.,TRBV5-6,CASSGGAGGYTF
15,.,once,TRBV6-5,CASSFRASPNTEAFF
14,.,.,TRBV10-3,CAIHDRGLGNTIYF
11,.,.,TRBV20-1,CSAIFQGGRHF
16,TRBD1,.,TRBV13,CASSTRTGGVNSPLHF
17,TRBD1,once,TRBV7-2,CASSSPGQGMFGNTIYF
14,.,.,TRBV6-5,CASSPTGGDQPQHF
17,.,.,TRBV11-2,CASSFLSGDSGTDTQYF
16,.,.,TRBV5-6,CASSSSTLARGPEQYF
15,TRBD2,.,TRBV2,CASRKASGRTDTQYF
15,TRBD2,.,TRBV6-4,CASSPTSGGADEQFF
15,TRBD1,.,TRBV6-5,CASSYLTGAPYEQYF
16,.,.,TRBV9,CASSVRSTSRGGEQYF
15,.,.,TRBV4-2,CASSQEKGGADTQYF
16,TRBD1,.,TRBV7-3,CASSYTRDRITYEQYF